This T cell receptor beta chain was obtained from a study of CD8 T cells in acute hepatitis C reinfection. Produced via immunoSEQ multiplex PCR; TCRdb's table is partial and in-frame only. The repertoire holds about 38,000 clones, with around 85% as singletons. The CDR3 totals 15 residues. The germline gives CDR1 SGDLS, CDR2 YYNGEE. V was trimmed by 3 bases and J by 0 bases, leaving 10 bases between them. As to time point: naive CD8 control sorted from an acute-time-point sample. The rearrangement joins TRBV9 to TRBJ1-3, with D possibly being TRBD1 (5 bases). Sequenced: naive CD8+ T cells from PBMCs. The source of this sequence is a woman aged 18-29 years who spontaneously cleared hepatitis C infection. The CDR3 DNA reads TGTGCCAGCAGCGCGGGACGTTACTCTGGAAACACCATATATTTT. This codes for CASSAGRYSGNTIYF. The entire variable domain, with the rest obtained from reference TRBV9 and TRBJ1-3, is as follows: DSGVTQTPKHLITATGQRVTLRCSPRSGDLSVYWYQQSLDQGLQFLIQYYNGEERAKGNILERFSAQQFPDLHSELNLSSLELGDSALYFCASSAGRYSGNTIYFGEGSWLTVV.